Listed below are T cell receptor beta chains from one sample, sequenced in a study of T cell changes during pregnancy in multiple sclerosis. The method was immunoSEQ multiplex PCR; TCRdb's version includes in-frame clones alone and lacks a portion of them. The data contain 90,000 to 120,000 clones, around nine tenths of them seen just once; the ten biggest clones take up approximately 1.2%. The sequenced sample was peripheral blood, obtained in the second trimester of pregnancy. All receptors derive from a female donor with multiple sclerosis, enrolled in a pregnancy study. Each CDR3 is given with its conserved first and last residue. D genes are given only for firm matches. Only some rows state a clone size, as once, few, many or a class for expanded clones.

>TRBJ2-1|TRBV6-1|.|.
CASSEGRVYNEQFF
TGTGCCAGCAGTGAAGGGAGGGTTTACAATGAGCAGTTCTTC
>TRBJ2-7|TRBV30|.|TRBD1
CALRQGPSYEQYF
TGTGCCTTGCGACAGGGTCCATCCTACGAGCAGTACTTC
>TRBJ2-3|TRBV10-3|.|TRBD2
CAISERGSGRAIGTDTQYF
TGTGCCATCAGTGAGCGGGGTAGCGGGAGGGCAATTGGCACAGATACGCAGTATTTT
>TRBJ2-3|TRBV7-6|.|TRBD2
CASSLRDYTDTQYF
TGTGCCAGCAGCTTAAGGGACTACACAGATACGCAGTATTTT
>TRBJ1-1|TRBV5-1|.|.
CASSLAFGAKNTEAFF
TGCGCCAGCAGCCTTGCCTTTGGGGCTAAGAACACTGAAGCTTTCTTT
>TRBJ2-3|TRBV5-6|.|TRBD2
CASSLWVSGGAPTDTQYF
TGTGCCAGCAGCTTGTGGGTTAGCGGGGGGGCGCCGACAGATACGCAGTATTTT
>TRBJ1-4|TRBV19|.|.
CASGRRGSNEKLFF
TGTGCCAGTGGACGCAGGGGATCTAATGAAAAACTGTTTTTT
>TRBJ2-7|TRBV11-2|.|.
CASSSPRVVHEQYF
TGTGCCAGCAGCTCACCCCGGGTCGTTCACGAGCAGTACTTC
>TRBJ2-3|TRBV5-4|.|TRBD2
CASSGLAGGGIPQDTQYF
TGTGCCAGCAGCGGCCTAGCGGGGGGCGGGATACCACAAGATACGCAGTATTTT
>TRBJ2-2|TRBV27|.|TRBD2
CASRRLAGVSSGELFF
TGTGCCAGCAGGAGGCTAGCGGGAGTTTCTTCCGGGGAGCTGTTTTTT
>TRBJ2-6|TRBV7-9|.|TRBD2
CASSPRAGGAANVLTF
TGTGCCAGCAGCCCGAGGGCGGGGGGGGCAGCCAACGTCCTGACTTTC
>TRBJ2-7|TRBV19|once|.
CASSMNRAYEQYF
TGTGCCAGTAGTATGAACAGGGCCTACGAGCAGTACTTC
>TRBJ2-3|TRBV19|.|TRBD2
CASSTSRLAGTGTDTQYF
TGTGCCAGTAGTACTTCTCGACTAGCGGGAACGGGGACAGATACGCAGTATTTT
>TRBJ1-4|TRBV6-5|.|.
CASSSRQKSNEKLFF
TGTGCCAGCAGTTCCAGACAGAAATCTAATGAAAAACTGTTTTTT
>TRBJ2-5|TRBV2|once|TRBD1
CASSADRVGETQYF
TGTGCCAGCAGTGCGGACAGGGTAGGAGAGACCCAGTACTTC
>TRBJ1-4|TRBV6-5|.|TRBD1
CASSRGQTSEKLFF
TGTGCCAGCAGCCGGGGACAGACCTCTGAAAAACTGTTTTTT